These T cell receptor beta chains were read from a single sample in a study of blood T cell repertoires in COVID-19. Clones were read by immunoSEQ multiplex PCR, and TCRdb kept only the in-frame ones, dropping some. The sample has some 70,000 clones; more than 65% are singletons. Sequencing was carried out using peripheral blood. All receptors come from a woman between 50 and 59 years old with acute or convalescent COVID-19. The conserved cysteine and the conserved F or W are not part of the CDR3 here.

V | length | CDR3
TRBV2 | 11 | ASMGQGANEQF
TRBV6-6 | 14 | ASSKNLGQGNYGYT
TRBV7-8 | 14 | ASSLGGRDSGNTIY
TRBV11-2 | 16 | ASSLDLILDRPGNTIY
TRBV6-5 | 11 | ASSPTGDETQY
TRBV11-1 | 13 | ASSVGLAGIDEQF
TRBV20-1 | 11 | SASWQDREKLF
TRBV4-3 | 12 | ASSQGQGIGELF
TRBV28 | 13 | ASSFLPGTNEKLF
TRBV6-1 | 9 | ASSEGGEQF
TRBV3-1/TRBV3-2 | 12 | ASSRGGGNQPQH
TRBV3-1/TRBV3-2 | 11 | ASSQGEADTQY
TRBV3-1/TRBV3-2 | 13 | ASSPRTGNQETQY
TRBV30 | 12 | AWSVKRNHNEQF
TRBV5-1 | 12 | ASSVGQGTNTIY
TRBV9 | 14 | ASSPALVLTGETQY
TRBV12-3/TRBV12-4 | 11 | ASRGQTYTEAF
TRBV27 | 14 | ASSPGTGRREAEAF
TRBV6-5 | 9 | ASSHQGGAF
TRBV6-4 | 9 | ASSAGRPQH
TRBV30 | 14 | AWMWGRTGTYNEQF
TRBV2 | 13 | ASSEQGAGNQPQH
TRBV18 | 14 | ASSRSSGGAQDTQY
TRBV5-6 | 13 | ASRISSGVQETQY
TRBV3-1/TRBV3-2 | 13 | ASSHLGRDGEKLF
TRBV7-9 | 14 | ASSPTDRGPHNEQF